In this sample, the clone carrying this T cell receptor beta chain turned up a few times. Its antigen is currently unknown. These data come from a study of T cells after yellow fever vaccination. Making TCR cDNA involved 5'RACE template switching, which added UMIs and a universal primer site. Each CDR3 protein gets one entry after TCRdb re-called the 5' RACE reads with MiXCR. The repertoire has 150,000 to 200,000 distinct CDR3 sequences, about a tenth of them found once; the top ten carry about a third. Study outcomes and limitations: The secondary response peaked faster, at day 5 versus 15, but was weaker. Shared CD4/CD8 clonotypes were a small share, likely from convergent recombination.

The germline V gene encodes CDR1 MNHEY and CDR2 SVGEGT. The CDR3 totals 16 residues. Losses at the gene ends were 2 bases for V and 1 base for J; bases not matched to a gene: 2. Sequencing was performed on CD8+ T cells sorted from PBMCs, taken 45 days after the yellow fever booster vaccination. The TCR comes from a young man who received the YFV17D yellow fever vaccine. V usage is TRBV6-2 or TRBV6-3 and J usage is TRBJ2-4, with 10 bases identical to TRBD1. The CDR3 loop reads CASSYRDRGAKNIQYF. The CDR3 DNA sequence: TGTGCCAGCAGTTACCGGGACAGGGGTGCCAAAAACATTCAGTACTTC.